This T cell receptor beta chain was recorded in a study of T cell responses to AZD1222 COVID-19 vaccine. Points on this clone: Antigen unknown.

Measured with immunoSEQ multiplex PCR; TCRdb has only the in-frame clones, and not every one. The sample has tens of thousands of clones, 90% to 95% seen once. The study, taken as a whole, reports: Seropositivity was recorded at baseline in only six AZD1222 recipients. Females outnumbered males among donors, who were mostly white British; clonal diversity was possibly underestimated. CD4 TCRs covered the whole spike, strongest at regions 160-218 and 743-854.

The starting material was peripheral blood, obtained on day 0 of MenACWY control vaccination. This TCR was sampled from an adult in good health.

CDR3 amino acids: CASSPSGPAETQYF. CDR3 sequence (DNA): TGTGCCAGCTCCCCTAGCGGGCCCGCGGAGACCCAGTACTTC. The chain employs TRBV6-5 and TRBJ2-5, with 8 positions matching TRBD2. Trimming at V came to 8 bases and at J to 5 bases, leaving 10 bases not matched to a gene. There are 14 residues in the CDR3. Per the germline V gene, CDR1 is MNHEY and CDR2 is SVGAGI.